These 5 T cell receptor beta chains came from one sample sequenced in a study of siplizumab effects on memory and regulatory T cells. The assay was immunoSEQ multiplex PCR, and TCRdb's table has in-frame clones only and misses some. The sample comprises 90,000 to 95,000 clones, about 96% of which are singletons, and 0.031% rests with the top ten. Sequencing was performed on naive CD4+ T cells sorted from blood. Every receptor here comes from a human donor in good health.

The V gene is TRBV5-5, the J gene TRBJ1-5; D remains ambiguous. V was shortened by 5 bases and J by 4 bases, with 13 bases between the two germline ends. The CDR3 loop spans 14 amino acids. Per germline, CDR1 SGHKS and CDR2 YYEKEE (reference sequence). This chain's CDR3 is CASSLSRGNQPQHF. The CDR3 bases are TGTGCCAGCAGTTTATCCCGGGGAAATCAGCCCCAGCATTTT.

J is TRBJ2-3 and V is TRBV30; the D is unclear. The CDR3 contains 12 residues. Germline V gene sequence: CDR1 GTSNPN, CDR2 SVGIG (reference sequence). Trimming removed 4 bases from V and 2 bases from J, with 7 bases in between. The chain's CDR3 is CAWTAPTDTQYF. In DNA, the CDR3 is TGTGCCTGGACCGCCCCCACAGATACGCAGTATTTT.

The chain links TRBV11-2 to TRBJ2-2, with D perhaps TRBD2 (5 bases). Trimming left V 7 bases short and J 0 bases short, with 15 bases between. Germline V CDR1 and CDR2: SGHAT, FQNNGV. The CDR3 loop spans 16 amino acids. The CDR3 protein is CASIVGGFANTGELFF. CDR3 sequence (DNA): TGTGCCAGCATAGTCGGAGGTTTCGCGAACACCGGGGAGCTGTTTTTT.

The chain joins TRBV12-5 to TRBJ1-3; a possible D gene is TRBD1 (5 bases). Trimming took off 2 bases at V and 1 base at J, with 21 bases between the two ends. The CDR3 runs 19 residues. Germline loops: CDR1 LGHNT, CDR2 FRNRAP. CDR3 coding DNA: TGTGCTAGTGGTTTGCGGGGCAGGGAATCTGCCGGGTCTGGAAACACCATATATTTT. Translation: CASGLRGRESAGSGNTIYF.

The rearrangement uses TRBV11-3 and TRBJ2-1, with D unresolved. CDR1 SGHNT and CDR2 YENEEA come from the germline V gene. The CDR3 consists of 14 residues. The V gene lost 1 base and the J gene lost 6 bases, with 10 bases spanning the gap. The CDR3 loop is CASSLGNRPNEQFF. CDR3 nucleotides: TGTGCCAGCAGCTTAGGTAACCGACCCAATGAGCAGTTCTTC.